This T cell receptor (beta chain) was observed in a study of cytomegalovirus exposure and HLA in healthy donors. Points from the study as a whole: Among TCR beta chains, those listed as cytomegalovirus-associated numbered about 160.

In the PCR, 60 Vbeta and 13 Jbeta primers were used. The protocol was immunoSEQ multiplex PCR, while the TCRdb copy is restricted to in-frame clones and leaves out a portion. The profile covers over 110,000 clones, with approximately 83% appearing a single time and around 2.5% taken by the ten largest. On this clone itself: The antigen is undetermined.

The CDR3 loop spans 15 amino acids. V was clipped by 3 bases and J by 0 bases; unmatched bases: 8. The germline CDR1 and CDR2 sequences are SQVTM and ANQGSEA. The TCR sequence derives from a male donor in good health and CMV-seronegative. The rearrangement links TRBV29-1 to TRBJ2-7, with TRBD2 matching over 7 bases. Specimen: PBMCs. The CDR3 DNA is TGCAGCGTTGAGGGGGGGGACGGCTACTCCTACGAGCAGTACTTC. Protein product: CSVEGGDGYSYEQYF.